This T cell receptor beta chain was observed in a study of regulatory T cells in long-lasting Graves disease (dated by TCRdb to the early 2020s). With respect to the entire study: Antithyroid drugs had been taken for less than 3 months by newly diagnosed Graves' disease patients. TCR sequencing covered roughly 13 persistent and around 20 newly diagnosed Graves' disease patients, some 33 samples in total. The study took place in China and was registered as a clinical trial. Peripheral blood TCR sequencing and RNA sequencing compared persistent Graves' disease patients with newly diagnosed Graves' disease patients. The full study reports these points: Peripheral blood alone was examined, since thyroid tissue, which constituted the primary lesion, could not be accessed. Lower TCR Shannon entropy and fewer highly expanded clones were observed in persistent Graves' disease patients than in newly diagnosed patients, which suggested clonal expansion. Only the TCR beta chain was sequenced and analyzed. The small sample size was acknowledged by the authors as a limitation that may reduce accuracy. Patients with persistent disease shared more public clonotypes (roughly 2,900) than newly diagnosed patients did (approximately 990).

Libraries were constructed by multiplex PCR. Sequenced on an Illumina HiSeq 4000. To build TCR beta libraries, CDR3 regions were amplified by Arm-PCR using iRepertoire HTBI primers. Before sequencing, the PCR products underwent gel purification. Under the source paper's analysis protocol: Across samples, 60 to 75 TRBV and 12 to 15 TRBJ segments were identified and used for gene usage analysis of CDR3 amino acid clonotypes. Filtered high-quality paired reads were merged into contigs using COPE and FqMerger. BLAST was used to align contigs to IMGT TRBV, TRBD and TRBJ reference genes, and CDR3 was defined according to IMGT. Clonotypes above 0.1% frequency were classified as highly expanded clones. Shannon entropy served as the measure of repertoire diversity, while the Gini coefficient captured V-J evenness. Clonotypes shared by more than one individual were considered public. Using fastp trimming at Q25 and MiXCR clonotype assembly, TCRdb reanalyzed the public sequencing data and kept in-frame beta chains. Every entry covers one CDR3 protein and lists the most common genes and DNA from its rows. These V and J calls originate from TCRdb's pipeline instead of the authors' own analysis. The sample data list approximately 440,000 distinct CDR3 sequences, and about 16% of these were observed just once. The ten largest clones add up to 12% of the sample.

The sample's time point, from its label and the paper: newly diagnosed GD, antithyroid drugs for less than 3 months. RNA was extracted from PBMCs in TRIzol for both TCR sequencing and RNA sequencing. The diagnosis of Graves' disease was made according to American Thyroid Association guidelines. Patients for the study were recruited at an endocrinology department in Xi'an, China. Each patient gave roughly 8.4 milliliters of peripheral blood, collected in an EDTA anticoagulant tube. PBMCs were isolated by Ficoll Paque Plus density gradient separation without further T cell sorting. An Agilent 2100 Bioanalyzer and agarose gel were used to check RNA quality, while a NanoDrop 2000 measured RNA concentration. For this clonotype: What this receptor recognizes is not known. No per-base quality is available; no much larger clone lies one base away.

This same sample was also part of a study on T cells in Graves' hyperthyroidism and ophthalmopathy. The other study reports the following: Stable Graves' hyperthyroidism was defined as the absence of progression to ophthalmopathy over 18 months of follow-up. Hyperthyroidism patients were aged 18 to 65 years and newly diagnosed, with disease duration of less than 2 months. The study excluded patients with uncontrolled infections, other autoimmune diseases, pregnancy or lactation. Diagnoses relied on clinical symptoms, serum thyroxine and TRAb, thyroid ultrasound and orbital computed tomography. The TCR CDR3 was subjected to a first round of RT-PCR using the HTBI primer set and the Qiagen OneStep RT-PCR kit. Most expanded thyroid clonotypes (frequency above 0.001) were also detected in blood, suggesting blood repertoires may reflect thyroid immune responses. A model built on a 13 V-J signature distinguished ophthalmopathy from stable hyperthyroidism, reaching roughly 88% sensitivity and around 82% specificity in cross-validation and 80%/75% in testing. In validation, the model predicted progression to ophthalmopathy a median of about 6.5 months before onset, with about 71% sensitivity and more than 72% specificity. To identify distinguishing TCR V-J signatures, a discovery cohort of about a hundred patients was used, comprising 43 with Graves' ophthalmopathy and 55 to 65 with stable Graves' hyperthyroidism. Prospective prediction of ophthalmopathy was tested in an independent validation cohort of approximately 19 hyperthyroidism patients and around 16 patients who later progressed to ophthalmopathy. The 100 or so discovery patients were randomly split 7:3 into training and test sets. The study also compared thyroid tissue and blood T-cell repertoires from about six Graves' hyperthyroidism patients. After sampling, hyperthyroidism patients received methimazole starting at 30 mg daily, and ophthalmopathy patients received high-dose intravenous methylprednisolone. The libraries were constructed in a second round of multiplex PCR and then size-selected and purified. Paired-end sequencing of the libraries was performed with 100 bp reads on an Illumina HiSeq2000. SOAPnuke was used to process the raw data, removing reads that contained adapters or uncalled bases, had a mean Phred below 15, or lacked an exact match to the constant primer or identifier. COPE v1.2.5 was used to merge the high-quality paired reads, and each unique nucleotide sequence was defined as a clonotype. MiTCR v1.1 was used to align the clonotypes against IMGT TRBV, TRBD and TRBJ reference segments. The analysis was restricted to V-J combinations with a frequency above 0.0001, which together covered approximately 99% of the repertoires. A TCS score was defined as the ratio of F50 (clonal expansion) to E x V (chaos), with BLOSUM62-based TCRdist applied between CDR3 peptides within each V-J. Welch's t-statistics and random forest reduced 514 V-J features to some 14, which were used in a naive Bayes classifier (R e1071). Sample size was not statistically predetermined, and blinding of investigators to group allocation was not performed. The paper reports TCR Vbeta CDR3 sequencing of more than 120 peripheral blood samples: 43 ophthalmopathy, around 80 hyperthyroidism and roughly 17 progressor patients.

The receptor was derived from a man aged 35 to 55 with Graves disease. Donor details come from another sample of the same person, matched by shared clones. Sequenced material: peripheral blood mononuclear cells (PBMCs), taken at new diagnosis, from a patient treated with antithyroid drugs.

The nucleotide sequence reads TGTGCCAGTAGTATTTTCGGATCCAATCAGCCCCAGCATTTT. This sequence encodes CASSIFGSNQPQHF. The sequence is built from TRBV19 and TRBJ1-5; confidence is insufficient to name the D gene. The junction carries 9 bases between V and J, which are trimmed by 3 bases and 3 bases respectively. Inclusive of the bounding cysteine and phenylalanine, the CDR3 is 14 residues long. The retained sequence is limited to the CDR3, 42 bases, with the frame set at the first base. Looking up the germline V gene (reference sequence) yields CDR1 LNHDA and CDR2 SQIVND.